The rows below give T cell receptor beta chains drawn from one sample of a study of blood T cells in healthy people across ages. TCRdb reanalysed the 5' RACE reads using MiXCR and keeps one entry per CDR3 protein. The sample includes under 800,000 distinct CDR3 sequences, 21% of them seen just once. Sequencing was performed on blood. The receptor source for this set is a man between 65 and 85 years old in good health. Each CDR3 is given with its conserved first and last residue. The D gene is left open where the match is weak. Expanded clones get a size class; other rows say once, few or many, or leave the size out.

>TRBJ2-5|once|TRBV5-1|.
TGCGCCAGCAGCTTGACAGACCCACGTATGGAGACCCAGTACTTC
CASSLTDPRMETQYF
>TRBJ2-1|.|TRBV7-9|TRBD1
TGTGCCAGCAGCATAGACAGGGGGTTCCGCAATGAGCAGTTCTTC
CASSIDRGFRNEQFF
>TRBJ2-7|few|TRBV6-2/TRBV6-3|TRBD2
TGTGCCAGCAGGACTAGCGGGATTTACGAGCAGTACTTC
CASRTSGIYEQYF
>TRBJ2-2|many|TRBV6-2/TRBV6-3|TRBD1
TGTGCCAGCAGCAGGGACAGCAACACCGGGGAGCTGTTTTTT
CASSRDSNTGELFF
>TRBJ2-3|.|TRBV6-2/TRBV6-3|.
TGTGCCAGCAGGCAGCCATCAGATACGCAGTATTTT
CASRQPSDTQYF
>TRBJ2-7|few|TRBV6-5|TRBD2
TGTGCCAGCAGCCACGTTGCGGGAGGGCCGCGGGAGCAGTACTTC
CASSHVAGGPREQYF
>TRBJ2-5|few|TRBV19|TRBD1
TGTGCCAGTAGTCCCGGACAGGGCACCATAAAAGAGACCCAGTACTTC
CASSPGQGTIKETQYF
>TRBJ2-5|few|TRBV5-5|TRBD2
TGTGCCAGCAGCTCACCGGGACTAGCGGCTCAAGAGACCCAGTACTTC
CASSSPGLAAQETQYF
>TRBJ2-7|few|TRBV29-1|.
TGCAGCGTTGCCAACAGGACCGCCTACGAGCAGTACTTC
CSVANRTAYEQYF
>TRBJ2-1|many|TRBV7-2|TRBD2
TGTGCCAGCAGCTTAGGTCCTAGCGGGAGTACAGGAAATGAGCAGTTCTTC
CASSLGPSGSTGNEQFF
>TRBJ2-2|.|TRBV2|.
TGTGCCAGCAGCGGACAGCGCTCGACCGGGGAGCTGTTTTTT
CASSGQRSTGELFF
>TRBJ2-5|few|TRBV6-4|.
TGTGCCAGCAGTGAAACGGTCACAATACGGGAGACCCAGTACTTC
CASSETVTIRETQYF
>TRBJ2-3|.|TRBV6-2/TRBV6-3|.
TGTGCCAGCAGTCCGACGACCAGCTCCTTCACAGATACGCAGTATTTT
CASSPTTSSFTDTQYF
>TRBJ1-5|few|TRBV29-1|TRBD1
TGCAGCGTGCAGGGGGGCGGGAGCACAGATACGCAGCATTTT
CSVQGGGSTDTQHF
>TRBJ2-1|.|TRBV7-9|TRBD2
TGTGCCGGCAGCCCCCTAGCGGGAGCCTCCTACAATGAGCAGTTCTTC
CAGSPLAGASYNEQFF
>TRBJ1-2|.|TRBV2|TRBD1
TGTGCCAGCAGTGAAGTCGCAGGGGGTGGCTACACCTTC
CASSEVAGGGYTF
>TRBJ2-1|.|TRBV3-1|.
TGTGCCAGCAGCCAAGGATCGGCCCTTTACAATGAGCAGTTCTTC
CASSQGSALYNEQFF
>TRBJ1-1|few|TRBV5-1|.
TGCGCCAGCAGCAGTGATCGGAGCATGAACACTGAAGCTTTCTTT
CASSSDRSMNTEAFF
>TRBJ1-1|few|TRBV20-1|TRBD1
TGCAGTGCTGGGACAGGCTCGAAAGATGGGAACACTGAAGCTTTCTTT
CSAGTGSKDGNTEAFF
>TRBJ2-7|.|TRBV27|TRBD2
TGTGCCAGCAGTTTATCCAGCGGGAGGACCTACGAGCAGTACTTC
CASSLSSGRTYEQYF
>TRBJ2-5|few|TRBV7-2|.
TGTGCCAGCAGCTTGGGACGTCGGGCAGTAGAGACCCAGTACTTC
CASSLGRRAVETQYF
>TRBJ2-5|once|TRBV10-1|.
TGCGCCAGCAGTGATTCAGGGATGACGGAGACCCAGTACTTC
CASSDSGMTETQYF
>TRBJ2-7|.|TRBV28|TRBD2
TGTGCCAGCAGTCCGGGACTAGCTTTTATCGGGCAGTACTTC
CASSPGLAFIGQYF
>TRBJ1-2|few|TRBV12-3/TRBV12-4|.
TGTGCCAGCAGTTTAGGGGGTAGTGGTGGGGGCTACACCTTC
CASSLGGSGGGYTF
>TRBJ2-2|.|TRBV6-2/TRBV6-3|.
TGTGCCAGCAGTTACTTATCCACCGGGGAGCTGTTTTTT
CASSYLSTGELFF
>TRBJ2-7|.|TRBV20-1|.
TGCAGTGCTAGGGAGGGACTCCAAAACGAGCAGTACTTC
CSAREGLQNEQYF
>TRBJ2-3|few|TRBV3-1|TRBD2
TGTGCCAGCAGCCAAGATACCCAGCGGGAGGGCCTTGGCACAGATACGCAGTATTTT
CASSQDTQREGLGTDTQYF
>TRBJ2-2|.|TRBV18|.
TGTGCCAGCTCACCCAACCGACAGGATTTCACCGGGGAGCTGTTTTTT
CASSPNRQDFTGELFF
>TRBJ2-3|many|TRBV29-1|.
TGCAGCGTTGTCCAAATGCAAGACACAGATACGCAGTATTTT
CSVVQMQDTDTQYF
>TRBJ2-2|few|TRBV6-1|.
TGTGCCAGCAGGGCAACAGCCGAAGTATCCACCGGGGAGCTGTTTTTT
CASRATAEVSTGELFF
>TRBJ2-1|.|TRBV28|.
TGTGCCAGCAGATCTGACGCCCCGGACAATGAGCAGTTCTTC
CASRSDAPDNEQFF
>TRBJ2-7|.|TRBV29-1|TRBD1
TGCAGCGTTGAAGAAGGGACAGGGTCCTACGAGCAGTACTTC
CSVEEGTGSYEQYF
>TRBJ2-1|.|TRBV10-3|.
TGTGCCATCAGTGAGTCGACTCGGGGGACGAATGAGCAGTTCTTC
CAISESTRGTNEQFF
>TRBJ2-3|few|TRBV5-5|TRBD2
TGTGCCAGCAGCTTGCTAGCGGGAGGAAGCACAGATACGCAGTATTTT
CASSLLAGGSTDTQYF
>TRBJ2-3|.|TRBV5-6|TRBD2
TGTGCCAGCAGCAGAATAGCGGGAGGGCCAGATACGCAGTATTTT
CASSRIAGGPDTQYF
>TRBJ2-5|.|TRBV6-2/TRBV6-3|.
TGTGCCAGCAGTTACTCGAAAGGTCCCCAGTACTTC
CASSYSKGPQYF
>TRBJ1-2|.|TRBV7-2|TRBD1
TGTGCCAGCAGCACCGGACAGGGCCTCTATGGCTACACCTTC
CASSTGQGLYGYTF
>TRBJ1-4|.|TRBV7-2|.
TGTGCCAGCAGCTTAGTGGGGTTTTCTCTGTTTTTT
CASSLVGFSLFF
>TRBJ2-1|.|TRBV20-1|TRBD2
TGCAGTGCTAGAATGAGCGGGAGAACCAACAATGAGCAGTTCTTC
CSARMSGRTNNEQFF
>TRBJ2-7|.|TRBV5-6|TRBD2
TGTGCCAGCACCTCAAGACAGACCCGACTAGCGGGCTACGAGCAGTACTTC
CASTSRQTRLAGYEQYF
>TRBJ1-6|.|TRBV28|.
TGTGCCAGCAGTTTAGGGGACGAAAATTCACCCCTCCACTTT
CASSLGDENSPLHF
>TRBJ2-4|few|TRBV10-3|.
TGTGCCATCAGTGAATTGGGGGCCAAAAACATTCAGTACTTC
CAISELGAKNIQYF
>TRBJ2-3|few|TRBV28|TRBD2
TGTGCCAGCAGGGAACCGGGACTAGCGGCCGAGGGCACAGATACGCAGTATTTT
CASREPGLAAEGTDTQYF
>TRBJ2-4|few|TRBV20-1|.
TGCAGTGCTAGAGCCGGGAGTCTAGCCAAAAACATTCAGTACTTC
CSARAGSLAKNIQYF
>TRBJ2-6|.|TRBV3-1|.
TGTGCCAGCAGCTCAGGCTTCGCCGGGGCCAACGTCCTGACTTTC
CASSSGFAGANVLTF
>TRBJ2-4|few|TRBV11-2|.
TGTGCCAGCAGCTCGGTGGGGAAATTAGCCAAAAACATTCAGTACTTC
CASSSVGKLAKNIQYF
>TRBJ2-5|.|TRBV5-1|.
TGCGCCAGCAGCAGGGCCCTGAAACCCCAAGAGACCCAGTACTTC
CASSRALKPQETQYF
>TRBJ2-3|.|TRBV6-1|.
TGTGCCGGCTCTACGGTCTACGGCACAGATACGCAGTATTTT
CAGSTVYGTDTQYF
>TRBJ2-1|few|TRBV12-3/TRBV12-4|TRBD2
TGTGCCAGCAACCGAGGACTAGCGGGATCAAGTAATGAGCAGTTCTTC
CASNRGLAGSSNEQFF
>TRBJ2-4|many|TRBV9|.
TGTGCCAGCAGCCTGGGACTAGCCAAAAACATTCAGTACTTC
CASSLGLAKNIQYF
>TRBJ1-2|few|TRBV27|.
TGTGCCAGCAGTTTAGTTTCGAAAGACGGTTATGGCTACACCTTC
CASSLVSKDGYGYTF
>TRBJ2-3|.|TRBV7-9|TRBD2
TGTGCCAGCAGTCAACCAGCGGGAGGACCTAGCACAGATACGCAGTATTTT
CASSQPAGGPSTDTQYF
>TRBJ2-1|few|TRBV20-1|.
TGCAGTGCTAGTTCGGGGAACGAGGTATACAATGAGCAGTTCTTC
CSASSGNEVYNEQFF
>TRBJ2-1|many|TRBV2|TRBD1
TGTGCCAGCGTCCCAACAGGGGGCGGGAGAAATGAGCAGTTCTTC
CASVPTGGGRNEQFF
>TRBJ1-4|.|TRBV7-2|.
TGTGCCAGCAGCTCCCAACAGGGTGCTAATGAAAAACTGTTTTTT
CASSSQQGANEKLFF
>TRBJ2-5|.|TRBV10-3|.
TGTGCCATCAGTGATATCCCCGGGGGTCAAGAGACCCAGTACTTC
CAISDIPGGQETQYF
>TRBJ2-5|many|TRBV5-1|.
TGCGCCAGCAGCTTCATGTCTGTGGGAGAGGAGACCCAGTACTTC
CASSFMSVGEETQYF